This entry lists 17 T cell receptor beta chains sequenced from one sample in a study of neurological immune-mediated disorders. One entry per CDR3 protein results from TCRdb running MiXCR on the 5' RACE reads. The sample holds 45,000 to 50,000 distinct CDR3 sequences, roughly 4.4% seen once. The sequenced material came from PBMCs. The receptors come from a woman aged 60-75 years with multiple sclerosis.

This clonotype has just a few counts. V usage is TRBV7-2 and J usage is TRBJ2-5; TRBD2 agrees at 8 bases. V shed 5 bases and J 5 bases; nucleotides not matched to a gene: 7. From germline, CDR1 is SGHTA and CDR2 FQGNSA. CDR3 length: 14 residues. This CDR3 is CASSPEREWETQYF. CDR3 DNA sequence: TGTGCCAGCAGCCCAGAGCGGGAGTGGGAGACCCAGTACTTC. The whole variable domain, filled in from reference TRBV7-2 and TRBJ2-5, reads GAGVSQSPSNKVTEKGKDVELRCDPISGHTALYWYRQSLGQGLEFLIYFQGNSAPDKSGLPSDRFSAERTGGSVSTLTIQRTQQEDSAVYLCASSPEREWETQYFGPGTRLLVL.

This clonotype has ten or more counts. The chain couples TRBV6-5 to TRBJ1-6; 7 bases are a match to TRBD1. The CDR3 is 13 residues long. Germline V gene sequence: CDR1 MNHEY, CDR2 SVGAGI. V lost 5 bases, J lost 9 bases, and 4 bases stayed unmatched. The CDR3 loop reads CASSQNRGSPLHF. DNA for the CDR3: TGTGCCAGCAGTCAGAACAGGGGTTCACCCCTCCACTTT.

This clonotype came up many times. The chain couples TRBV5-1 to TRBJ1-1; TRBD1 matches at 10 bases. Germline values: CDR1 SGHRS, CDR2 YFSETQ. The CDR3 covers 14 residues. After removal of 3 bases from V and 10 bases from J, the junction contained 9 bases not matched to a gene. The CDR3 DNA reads TGCGCCAGCAGCTCCTTGACAGGGGGCGAGAGAGCTTTCTTT. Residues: CASSSLTGGERAFF.

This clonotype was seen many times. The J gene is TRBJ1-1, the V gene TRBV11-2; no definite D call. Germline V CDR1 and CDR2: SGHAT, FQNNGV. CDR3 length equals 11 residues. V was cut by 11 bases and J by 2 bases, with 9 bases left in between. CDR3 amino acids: CASPGNTEAFF. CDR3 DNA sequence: TGTGCCTCACCGGGAAACACTGAAGCTTTCTTT.

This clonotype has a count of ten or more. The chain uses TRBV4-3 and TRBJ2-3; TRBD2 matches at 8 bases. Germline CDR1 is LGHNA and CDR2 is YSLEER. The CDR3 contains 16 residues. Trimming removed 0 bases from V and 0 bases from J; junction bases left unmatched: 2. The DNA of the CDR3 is TGCGCCAGCAGCCAAGATCCTAGCGGGAGCACAGATACGCAGTATTTT. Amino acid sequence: CASSQDPSGSTDTQYF.

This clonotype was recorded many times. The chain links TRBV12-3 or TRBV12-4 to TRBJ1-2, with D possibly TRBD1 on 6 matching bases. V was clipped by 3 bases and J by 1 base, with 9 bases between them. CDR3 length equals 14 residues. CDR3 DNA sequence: TGTGCCAGCAGTTTTACAGGGTATAACTATGGCTACACCTTC. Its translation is CASSFTGYNYGYTF.

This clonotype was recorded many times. The CDR3 nucleotides are TGTGCCAGCAGCACACCCGGGACAGGGAAGAACACTGAAGCTTTCTTT. Encoded protein: CASSTPGTGKNTEAFF. The rearrangement joins TRBV21-1 to TRBJ1-1; the listed D gene, TRBD1, was not tested against the DNA. TRBV21-1 corresponds to a pseudogene. This CDR3 comprises 16 residues.

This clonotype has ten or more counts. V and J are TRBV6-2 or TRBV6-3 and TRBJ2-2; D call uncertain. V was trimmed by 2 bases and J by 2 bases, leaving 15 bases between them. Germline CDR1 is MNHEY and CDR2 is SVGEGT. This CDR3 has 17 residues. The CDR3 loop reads CASSYTPGRPNTGELFF. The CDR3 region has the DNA TGTGCCAGCAGTTACACACCAGGTAGACCTAACACCGGGGAGCTGTTTTTT.

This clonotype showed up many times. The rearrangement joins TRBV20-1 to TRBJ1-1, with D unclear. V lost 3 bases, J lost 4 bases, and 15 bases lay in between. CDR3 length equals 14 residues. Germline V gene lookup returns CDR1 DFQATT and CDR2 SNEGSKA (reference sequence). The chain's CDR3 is CSARWREFGTEAFF. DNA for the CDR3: TGCAGTGCTAGGTGGCGGGAATTCGGCACTGAAGCTTTCTTT.

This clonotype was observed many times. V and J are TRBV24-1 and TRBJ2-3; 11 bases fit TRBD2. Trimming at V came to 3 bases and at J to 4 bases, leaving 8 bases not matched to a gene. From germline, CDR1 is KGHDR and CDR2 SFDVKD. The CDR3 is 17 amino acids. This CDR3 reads CATSDATSGREADTQYF. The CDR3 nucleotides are TGTGCCACCAGTGATGCCACTAGCGGGAGAGAAGCAGATACGCAGTATTTT.

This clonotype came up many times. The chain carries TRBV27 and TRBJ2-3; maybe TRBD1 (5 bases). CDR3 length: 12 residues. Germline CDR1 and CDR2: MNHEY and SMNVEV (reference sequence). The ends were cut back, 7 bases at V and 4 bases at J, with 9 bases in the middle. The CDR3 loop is CASTAGSDTQYF. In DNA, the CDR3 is TGTGCCAGCACCGCAGGGTCAGATACGCAGTATTTT.

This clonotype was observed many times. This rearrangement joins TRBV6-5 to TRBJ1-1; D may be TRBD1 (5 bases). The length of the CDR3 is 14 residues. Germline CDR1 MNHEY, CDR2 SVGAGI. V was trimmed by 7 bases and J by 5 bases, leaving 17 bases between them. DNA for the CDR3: TGTGCCAGCACCCCCCAGGGAATGCGGACTGAAGCTTTCTTT. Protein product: CASTPQGMRTEAFF.

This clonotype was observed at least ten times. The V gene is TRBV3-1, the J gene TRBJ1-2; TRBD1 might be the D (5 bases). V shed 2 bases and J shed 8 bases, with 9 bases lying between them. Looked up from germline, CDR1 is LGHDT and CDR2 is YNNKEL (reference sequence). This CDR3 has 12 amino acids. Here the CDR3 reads CASSQQRGGYTF. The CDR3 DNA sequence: TGTGCCAGCAGCCAACAGAGGGGAGGCTACACCTTC.

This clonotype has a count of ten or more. The CDR3 DNA sequence: TGCAGCGTTGATGACAGGGGGCGAACCGGGGAGCTGTTTTTT. Translation gives CSVDDRGRTGELFF. The chain recombines TRBV29-1 with TRBJ2-2; TRBD1 matches at 10 bases. With V trimmed by 3 bases and J by 5 bases, 3 bases remained unmatched. Germline CDR1 is SQVTM and CDR2 is ANQGSEA. This CDR3 region has 14 residues.

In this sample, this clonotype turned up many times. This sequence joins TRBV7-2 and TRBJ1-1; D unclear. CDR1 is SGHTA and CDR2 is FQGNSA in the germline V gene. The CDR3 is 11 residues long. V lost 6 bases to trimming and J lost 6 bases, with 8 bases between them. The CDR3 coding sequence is TGTGCCAGCAGTGCGTACGCTGAAGCTTTCTTT. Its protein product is CASSAYAEAFF.

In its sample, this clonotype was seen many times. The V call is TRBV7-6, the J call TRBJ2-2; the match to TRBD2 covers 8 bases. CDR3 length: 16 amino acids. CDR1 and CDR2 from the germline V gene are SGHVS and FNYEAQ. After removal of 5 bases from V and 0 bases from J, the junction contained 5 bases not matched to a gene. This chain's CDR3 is CASSHSGAPNTGELFF. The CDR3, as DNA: TGTGCCAGCAGCCATAGCGGGGCTCCGAACACCGGGGAGCTGTTTTTT.

CDR3 amino acids: CASSFGGRDNEQFF. Here the CDR3 DNA reads TGCGCCAGCAGCTTTGGCGGGAGGGACAATGAGCAGTTCTTC. This rearrangement joins TRBV5-1 to TRBJ2-1; 9 nucleotides agree with TRBD2. This CDR3 is built from 14 residues. With V trimmed by 2 bases and J by 5 bases, 2 bases remained unmatched. Looked up from germline, CDR1 is SGHRS and CDR2 is YFSETQ.